Each of the 10 T cell receptor beta chains below was sequenced from the same sample in a study of post-analysis software for immune sequencing data. Study findings and constraints: TRBV5-6, TRBV5-1 and TRBV20-1 belonged to a set of five TRBV segments that were more frequent in patients than controls.

These receptors have no identified antigens. Tagging with unique molecular identifiers was a feature of the TCR beta cDNA libraries. TCRdb processed the PCR reads anew with MiXCR; each CDR3 protein has one entry. The data show fewer than 550,000 distinct CDR3 sequences, 30% to 40% seen once. Sequenced input: blood. These receptor sequences come from a girl between 2 and 17 years old with multiple sclerosis.

This clonotype has only a few counts. The chain employs TRBV27 and TRBJ2-7; D is perhaps TRBD1 (6 bases). Trimming took 3 bases from V and 6 from J, leaving 9 bases between them. Germline V lookup: CDR1 MNHEY, CDR2 SMNVEV (reference sequence). The CDR3 has 12 residues. The CDR3 nucleotides are TGTGCCAGCAGTTTTCAGGGGCGCGAGCAGTACTTC. Translating it yields CASSFQGREQYF.

The chain uses TRBV5-1 and TRBJ1-1, with 7 bases aligning to TRBD1. CDR1 and CDR2 from the germline V gene are SGHRS and YFSETQ. The CDR3 consists of 14 residues. With 4 bases clipped from V and 4 bases from J, the junction kept 7 bases outside the gene matches. The CDR3 loop is CASSAYRGGTEAFF. The CDR3 DNA sequence: TGCGCCAGCAGCGCTTACAGGGGCGGCACTGAAGCTTTCTTT.

In its sample, this clonotype was seen a few times. The chain is built from TRBV7-9 and TRBJ1-2; a possible D gene is TRBD1 (6 bases). Trimming shortened V by 5 bases and J by 13 bases, and 17 bases separated the two germline ends. The CDR3 runs 12 residues. The germline CDR1 and CDR2 sequences are SEHNR and FQNEAQ (reference sequence). CDR3 bases: TGTGCCAGCAGCCCGGACAGCTATGGTTGCACCTTC. It codes for CASSPDSYGCTF.

The V call is TRBV20-1, the J call TRBJ1-2, with D possibly TRBD1 on 6 matching bases. The germline CDR1 and CDR2 sequences are DFQATT and SNEGSKA (reference sequence). Trimming removed 1 base from V and 8 bases from J, with 8 bases in between. The CDR3 contains 11 residues. In DNA, the CDR3 is TGCAGTGCTAGAGTCGGACAGGGCTACACCTTC. Its translation is CSARVGQGYTF.

The chain recombines TRBV18 with TRBJ1-4; possibly TRBD1 for D (5 bases). V lost 0 bases, J lost 5 bases, and 13 bases lay in between. Germline CDR1 KGHSH, CDR2 LQKENI. The CDR3 length is 16 residues. The DNA for the CDR3 is TGTGCCAGCTCACCACCAAGTCAGGGAAAAAATGAAAAACTGTTTTTT. This gives the protein CASSPPSQGKNEKLFF.

The chain is built from TRBV2 and TRBJ2-5; D not certain. This CDR3 is 13 amino acids long. V was cut by 7 bases and J by 4 bases, with 13 bases left in between. In germline, CDR1 is SNHLY, CDR2 FYNNEI. The CDR3 sequence: CASISVSVETQYF. CDR3 bases: TGTGCCAGCATATCGGTATCGGTAGAGACCCAGTACTTC.

On this clonotype itself: A much larger clone sits a single nucleotide away, making a read error possible. This chain connects TRBV7-2 to TRBJ2-7; D gene uncertain. The CDR3 sequence is 13 residues long. Germline CDR1 reads SGHTA; CDR2 reads FQGNSA. Trimming cost V 7 bases and J 7 bases, with 17 bases left between them. CDR3 sequence: CASTASSYNEQYF. The DNA of the CDR3 is TGTGCCAGCACCGCCAGCTCCTACAATGAGCAGTACTTC.

The rearrangement uses TRBV20-1 and TRBJ2-3; TRBD2 aligns across 10 bases. CDR3 length: 18 residues. Germline V CDR1 and CDR2: DFQATT, SNEGSKA (reference sequence). The V segment lost 0 bases and the J segment 7 bases; nucleotides outside the gene matches: 16. The CDR3 nucleotides are TGCAGTGCTAGAGATCCTGGGCTAGCGGGGGCGGGTACGAATACGCAGTATTTT. Translation gives CSARDPGLAGAGTNTQYF.

The V gene is TRBV9, the J gene TRBJ2-1; 16 positions agree with TRBD2. From germline, CDR1 is SGDLS and CDR2 YYNGEE. J was trimmed by 6 bases and V by 3 bases; bases with no gene match: 6. This CDR3 is built from 17 residues. The CDR3 sequence is CASSAGTSGGATNEQFF. CDR3 coding DNA: TGTGCCAGCAGCGCTGGGACTAGCGGGGGGGCCACCAATGAGCAGTTCTTC.

This clonotype was counted between two and nine times. One junction end does not reproduce the germline sequence, and a read error may be involved. V usage is TRBV11-2 and J usage is TRBJ1-2; TRBD1 agrees at 10 bases. Per germline, CDR1 SGHAT and CDR2 FQNNGV. The CDR3 runs 15 residues. Here the CDR3 DNA reads TGTGCCTGCAGCCTACTGGACAGGGGGAATTATGGCTACACCTTC. Protein: CACSLLDRGNYGYTF.